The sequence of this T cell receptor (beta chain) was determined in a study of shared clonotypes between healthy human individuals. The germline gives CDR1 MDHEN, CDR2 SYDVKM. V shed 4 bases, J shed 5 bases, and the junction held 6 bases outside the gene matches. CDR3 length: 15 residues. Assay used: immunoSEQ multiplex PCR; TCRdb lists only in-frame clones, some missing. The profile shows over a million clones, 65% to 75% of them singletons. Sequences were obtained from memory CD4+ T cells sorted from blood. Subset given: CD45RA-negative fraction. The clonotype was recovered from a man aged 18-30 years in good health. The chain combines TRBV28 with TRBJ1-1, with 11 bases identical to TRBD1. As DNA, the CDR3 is TGTGCCAGCAGTTACGCCGGGACAGGGGGGACTGAAGCTTTCTTT. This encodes CASSYAGTGGTEAFF.